This T cell receptor (beta chain) was identified in a study of T cell responses to AZD1222 COVID-19 vaccine. Clones were read by immunoSEQ multiplex PCR, and TCRdb kept only the in-frame ones, dropping some. The table records about 180,000 clones, 92% of them present only once. The origin of this receptor is an adult who received the AZD1222 COVID-19 vaccine. The sample consisted of peripheral blood, taken 28 days after the second AZD1222 dose.

Here the CDR3 reads CASSLGGGYEKLFF. CDR3 DNA: TGCGCCAGCAGCTTGGGAGGGGGCTATGAAAAACTGTTTTTT. The V call is TRBV5-1, the J call TRBJ1-4; 7 bases match TRBD1. The CDR3 runs to 14 residues. Germline values: CDR1 SGHRS, CDR2 YFSETQ. V was pared by 0 bases and J by 6 bases, with 2 bases of the junction left unmatched.